This T cell receptor beta chain was identified in a study of cytomegalovirus exposure and HLA in healthy donors (dated by TCRdb to the late 2010s). Broadly, across the study: An earlier analysis of about 530 of the donors reported over 250 Gb of sequence data and about 120 million unique TCR beta sequences obtained from about 200 million T cells. The study was designed to test whether signatures of past pathogen exposure could be identified by cataloging public T cell receptors. A later analysis re-examined previously published TCR beta repertoires from just over 650 donors and added high-resolution HLA genotyping to investigate patterns of TCR occurrence. Typing coverage differed by locus: A, B, C, DRB1 and DQB1 were typed in roughly 629-630 donors, DQA1 in 500 to 550, DPA1 in around 610, and DPB1 in approximately 450. Both class I and class II loci were covered by HLA typing, at four-digit resolution. The study combined high-throughput TCR immunosequencing, statistical association of individual TCRs with disease status, and machine learning to predict cytomegalovirus infection status. All discovery cohort repertoires had been generated using a single sequencing platform. A separate validation cohort of about 110 different subjects was used in addition to the roughly 700-subject first cohort. On average, around 240,000 unique TCR beta nucleotide sequences were sequenced per donor among some 430 genotyped donors of the cohort, with about 17% of those sequences being non-productive. The genetic ancestry cluster associated with self-reported Caucasian donors included 80% to 90% of the 300 to 400 genotyped donors. Rather than drawing on any new phenotypic data, the later analysis identified candidate immune exposures from TCR beta sequences and the way those sequences occurred across donors. A later genetic analysis took genome-wide SNP genotypes for about 65% of the roughly 670 donors and used that subset as a discovery cohort. The study profiled the T cell repertoires of 550 to 700 subjects by immunosequencing and related them to cytomegalovirus serostatus. An early release covering over 500 HLA-typed donors comprised about 300 gigabases of sequencing data and tens of millions of unique TCR sequences. Several DR-DQ haplotypes were treated as single units for association and clustering because of strong linkage in the cohort. Donor age, sex, ethnicity and CMV serostatus were compiled alongside the repertoire data. To decide whether each TCR beta V gene segment behaved as functional or pseudogenic, an earlier analysis of approximately 590 of the donors relied on high-throughput TCR beta sequencing.

The cohort was made up of 500 to 850 healthy bone marrow donors. Cohort members were all nominally healthy when sampled, although unrecorded immune exposures were likely present. The donor tested CMV seronegative and was one of the 352 seronegative cohort members. Each donor provided a peripheral blood sample, and peripheral blood mononuclear cells were used for TCR beta sequencing. The Qiagen DNeasy Blood Extraction Kit was used to extract genomic DNA from the blood cell samples. The sample holds one count of this clone. The antigen it binds to is not known. Base qualities are not recorded, but no much larger clone differs from it by a single base. Overall results and qualifications from the work: An earlier analysis of approximately 590 of the donors showed that most TCR beta V segments appeared in productive rearrangements either about 87% or about 30% of the time, which broadly matched IMGT annotations. Assigning TCR associations to individual alleles was difficult when HLA alleles, especially DR and DQ, strongly co-occurred. Because some donors lacked HLA typing at each locus, the association tests relied only on the typed subset. An association between a missense DCLRE1C variant and V-gene and J-gene trimming of TCR beta chains was found in a later genetic analysis and replicated in an independent cohort. A later analysis found that HLA-associated TCR beta chains were more clonally expanded and had lower generation probabilities than equally common non-associated chains. A later genetic analysis reported fewer N-insertions in productive TCRs among donors in an Asian-associated ancestry cluster than the roughly 690-donor mean. For the cohort, immune exposure information was limited to CMV serostatus. Specific HLA alleles were associated with 15,000 to 20,000 TCR beta sequences at a false discovery rate of 0.05 in a later analysis. The 87-base-pair reads could not distinguish some IMGT-functional V segments, including TRBV6-2 and TRBV6-3, so those segments were excluded. Sequencing depth was assumed to be roughly uniform across donors in the presence/absence analyses, though that assumption may not hold. According to a later analysis, parvovirus B19, influenza, CMV and Epstein-Barr virus appeared linked to several top co-occurrence clusters. While some public TCRs were present in many individuals, most TCR sequences turned up only very rarely across donors. The authors suggested that the approach could potentially be generalized to other disease states and immunological phenotypes. The earlier analysis of around 600 of the donors excluded roughly 16 rarely observed V segments, including chromosome 9 orphons, because counts were too low. The classifier was reported to diagnose cytomegalovirus status with high specificity and sensitivity in both the original and validation cohorts. A further reported finding was that TCR beta sequences accurately predicted the HLA-A and HLA-B alleles for most subjects in the first cohort. A later analysis found that most CMV-associated TCR beta chains appeared HLA-restricted, with HLA associations seemingly driven largely by CMV exposure. Correlated functional status among segregating V segments might reflect linkage disequilibrium, but an unknown experimental factor could not be ruled out. A group of highly shared sequence variants was considered likely to be a technical artifact of the sequencing pipeline. The cohort was sequenced for TCR beta chains only, and without alpha or paired-chain data the features that could be detected were limited. The study listed approximately 160 TCR beta chains as associated with cytomegalovirus. In a later analysis, the rate of TCR association differed among HLA loci, with DRB1 alleles having the most associated TCRs and HLA-C alleles having the fewest. A few of the identified cytomegalovirus-associated TCR beta chains were confirmed in vitro to be specific for cytomegalovirus antigens.

To prepare the library, the immunoSEQ multiplex PCR assay was applied. A mixture of 60 forward primers for TCR Vbeta segments and 13 reverse primers for TCR Jbeta segments was used in the multiplex PCR. The CDR3 region of rearranged TCR beta genes was amplified from genomic DNA by a multiplex PCR assay. The amplified TCR beta libraries were sequenced on the Illumina HiSeq System as 87-base-pair reads. From the authors' description of their analysis: Across the 500 to 750 repertoires, a later analysis counted 78 million or so unique TCR beta chains, around 11 million of which were shared by at least two donors. Raw reads were error-corrected and collapsed into unique sequences with a nearest-neighbor algorithm that merged closely related sequences to remove PCR and sequencing errors. Alignment of CDR3 sequences to IMGT reference sequences was used to assign V, D and J gene segments. For a sequence to be retained, a match of at least six nucleotides was required to both a V gene segment and a J gene segment. A rearrangement counted as productive if the CDR3 had no stop codons and remained in frame with V and J, and every other rearrangement counted as non-productive. CDR3 was defined by IMGT convention, running from the second conserved V-encoded cysteine to the conserved J-encoded phenylalanine. The earlier analysis of some 580 of the donors excluded any sequence lacking an unambiguous match to a single V gene segment. In an earlier analysis of around 590 of the donors, a V segment was called functional when productive rearrangements were above 56.7%, and segregating when the standard deviation between donors exceeded 5%. A statistical classification framework was developed to diagnose cytomegalovirus status using the catalog of TCR beta chain sequences. V and J gene assignment, in a later analysis, came from comparing TCR nucleotide sequences with IMGT/GENE-DB human TR gene sequences. A later analysis assigned CDR3 sequences and most-parsimonious VDJ recombination scenarios with the TCRdist pipeline. In a later analysis, every TCR beta chain was defined by the combination of its CDR3 amino acid sequence and its V-gene family, and reads without a unique V-gene family were dropped. To address suspected cross-contamination and a sequencing artifact, a later analysis removed 592 highly shared, low-generation-probability nucleotide sequences. In a later analysis, a clonal expansion index for each public chain was calculated from normalized within-repertoire ranks of inferred template counts. In a later analysis, generation probabilities were computed with a VDJ recombination model fitted to out-of-frame rearrangements, and the resulting probabilities were checked against IGoR. In a later analysis, TCR-TCR, TCR-HLA and TCR-CMV co-occurrence was scored with hypergeometric tests, and a repertoire-size bias correction was applied to TCR pairs. To estimate false discovery rates, a later analysis permuted the HLA or CMV assignments 20 times. A later analysis grouped co-occurring TCRs with DBSCAN, adding TCRdist sequence similarity when clustering within HLA-allele-positive subsets. Co-occurrence clustering excluded repertoires with fewer than 30,000 or more than 120,000 public chains, plus five with anomalous nucleotide sharing. TCRdb obtained this table from immuneACCESS and retained in-frame rearrangements with V and J assigned. These tables miss some clones; where compared with another copy, unresolved V genes account for less than half of the shortfall, and the remainder is unexplained. For V, J and clone size, that table is used; D and trimming come from the DNA. A total of more than 95,000 clones appear in this sample, approximately 80% of them only once. In total, the top ten clones hold 1.8% of the sample.

As encoded in the germline V gene (reference sequence), CDR1 is LNHDA while CDR2 is SQIVND. The CDR3 starts with the cysteine, ends with the phenylalanine, and has 17 residues. Solely the CDR3 DNA is kept, with 51 bases framed from the first base. V is reduced by 3 bases and J by 0 bases, leaving a spacing of 15 bases between them. The sequence came from a man aged 18 to 35 in good health and CMV-seronegative. The source material was PBMCs. This sequence uses TRBV19 and TRBJ2-1; too little of a D gene remains to name it. The DNA sequence is TGTGCCAGTAGTATCCTATGGGCAGGTAGCTCCTACAATGAGCAGTTCTTC. Translation gives CASSILWAGSSYNEQFF.